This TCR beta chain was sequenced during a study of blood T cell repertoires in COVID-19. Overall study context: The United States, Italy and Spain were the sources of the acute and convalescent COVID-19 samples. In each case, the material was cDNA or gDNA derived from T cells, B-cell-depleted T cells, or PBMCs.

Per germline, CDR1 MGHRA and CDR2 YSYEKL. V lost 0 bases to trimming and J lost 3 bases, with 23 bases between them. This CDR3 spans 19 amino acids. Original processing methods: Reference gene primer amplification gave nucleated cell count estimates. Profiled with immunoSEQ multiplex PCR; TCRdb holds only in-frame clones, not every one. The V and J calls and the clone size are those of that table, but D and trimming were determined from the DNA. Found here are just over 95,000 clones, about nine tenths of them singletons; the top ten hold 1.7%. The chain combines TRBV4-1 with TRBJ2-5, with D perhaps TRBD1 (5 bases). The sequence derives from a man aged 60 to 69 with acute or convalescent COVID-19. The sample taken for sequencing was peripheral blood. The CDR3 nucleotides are TGCGCCAGCAGCCAAGATCCCAGGGAACTGCAAAGCCCAAAAGAGACCCAGTACTTC. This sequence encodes CASSQDPRELQSPKETQYF.